The clone carrying this T cell receptor (beta chain) was detected once. In the original analysis: Reference gene primer amplification in the assay estimated nucleated cell counts. The repertoire was sequenced with immunoSEQ multiplex PCR; TCRdb's copy has only in-frame clones and lacks some. The V and J calls and clone size were taken over from that table, and D and trimming were inferred from the DNA. The table has more than 95,000 clones, roughly 80% seen once. This entry is derived from a study of blood T cell repertoires in COVID-19. CDR3 length: 16 amino acids. Germline CDR1 and CDR2: MNHNY and SVGAGI (reference sequence). Trimming left V 0 bases short and J 1 base short, with 9 bases between.

The sequence was obtained from a human donor in a cohort sampled during active COVID-19. Sequenced input: peripheral blood. The chain uses TRBV6-6 and TRBJ2-2; possible D gene TRBD1, 6 bases. CDR3 protein: CASSYSTGQNTGELFF. The CDR3 DNA sequence: TGTGCCAGCAGTTACTCTACAGGGCAGAACACCGGGGAGCTGTTTTTT.